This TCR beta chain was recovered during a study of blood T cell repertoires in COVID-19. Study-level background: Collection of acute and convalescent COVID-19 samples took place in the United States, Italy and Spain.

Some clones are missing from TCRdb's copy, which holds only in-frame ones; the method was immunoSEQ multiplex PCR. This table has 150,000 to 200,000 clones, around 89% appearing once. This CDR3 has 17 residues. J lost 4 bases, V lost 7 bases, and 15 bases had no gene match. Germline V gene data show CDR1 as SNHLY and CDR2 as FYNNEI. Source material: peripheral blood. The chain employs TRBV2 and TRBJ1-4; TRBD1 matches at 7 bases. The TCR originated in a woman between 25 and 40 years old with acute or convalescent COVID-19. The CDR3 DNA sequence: TGTGCCAGCACCAGGACAGGAAGATACAGGGATAATGAAAAACTGTTTTTT. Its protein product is CASTRTGRYRDNEKLFF.